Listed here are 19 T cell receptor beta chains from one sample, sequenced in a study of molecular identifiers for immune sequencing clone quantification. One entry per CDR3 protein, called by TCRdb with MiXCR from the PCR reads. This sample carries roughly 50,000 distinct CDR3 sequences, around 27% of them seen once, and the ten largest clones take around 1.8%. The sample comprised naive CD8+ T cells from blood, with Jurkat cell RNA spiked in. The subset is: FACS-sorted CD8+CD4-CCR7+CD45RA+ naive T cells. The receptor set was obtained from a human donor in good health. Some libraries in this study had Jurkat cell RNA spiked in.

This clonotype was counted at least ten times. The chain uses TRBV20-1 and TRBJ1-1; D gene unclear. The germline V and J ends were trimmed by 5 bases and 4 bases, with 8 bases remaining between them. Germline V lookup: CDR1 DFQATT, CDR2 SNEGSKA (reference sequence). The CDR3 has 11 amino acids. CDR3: CSALQITEAFF. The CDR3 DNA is TGCAGTGCTCTACAGATCACTGAAGCTTTCTTT.

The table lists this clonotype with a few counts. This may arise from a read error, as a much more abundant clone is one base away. The DNA for the CDR3 is TGCGCCAGCAGCCCTGCGGGGGGCGGCCCAGAGCCCCAGTACTTC. Encoded protein: CASSPAGGGPEPQYF. The chain combines TRBV5-1 with TRBJ2-5; 8 bases agree with TRBD2. This CDR3 region has 15 residues. Germline V gene lookup returns CDR1 SGHRS and CDR2 YFSETQ.

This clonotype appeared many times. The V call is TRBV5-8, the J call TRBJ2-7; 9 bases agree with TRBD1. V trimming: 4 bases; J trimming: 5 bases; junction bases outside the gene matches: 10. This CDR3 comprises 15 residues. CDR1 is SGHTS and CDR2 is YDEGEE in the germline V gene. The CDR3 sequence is CASSVSGTGFHEQYF. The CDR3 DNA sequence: TGTGCCAGCAGCGTGTCCGGGACAGGGTTCCACGAGCAGTACTTC.

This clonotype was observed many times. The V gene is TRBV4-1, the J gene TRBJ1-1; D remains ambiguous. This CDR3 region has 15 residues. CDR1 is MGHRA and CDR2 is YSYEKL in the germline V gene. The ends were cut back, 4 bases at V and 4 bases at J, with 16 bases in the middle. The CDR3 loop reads CASSPMASGVTEAFF. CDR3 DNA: TGCGCCAGCAGCCCTATGGCGTCTGGGGTCACTGAAGCTTTCTTT.

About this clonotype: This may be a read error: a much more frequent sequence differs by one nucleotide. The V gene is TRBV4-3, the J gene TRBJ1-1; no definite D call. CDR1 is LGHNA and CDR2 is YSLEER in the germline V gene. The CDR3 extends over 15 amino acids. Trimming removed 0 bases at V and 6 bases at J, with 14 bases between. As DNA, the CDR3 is TGCGCCAGCAGCCAAGAAGGAGAGACCCCCCCTGAAGCTTTCTTT. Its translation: CASSQEGETPPEAFF.

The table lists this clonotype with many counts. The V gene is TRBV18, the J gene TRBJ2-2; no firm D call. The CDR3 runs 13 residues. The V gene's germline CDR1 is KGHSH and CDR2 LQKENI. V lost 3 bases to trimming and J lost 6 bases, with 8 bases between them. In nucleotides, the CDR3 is TGTGCCAGCTCACCGGCTAACTCCGGGGAGCTGTTTTTT. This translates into CASSPANSGELFF.

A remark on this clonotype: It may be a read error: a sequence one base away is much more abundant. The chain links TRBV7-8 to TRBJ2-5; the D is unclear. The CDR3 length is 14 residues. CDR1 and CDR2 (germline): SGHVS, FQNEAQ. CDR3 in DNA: TGTGCCAGCAGCTTAGTGGGCAGCCAAGAGCCCCAGTACTTC. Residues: CASSLVGSQEPQYF. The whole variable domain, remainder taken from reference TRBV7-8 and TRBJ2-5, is GAGVSQSPRYKVAKRGQDVALRCDPISGHVSLFWYQQALGQGPEFLTYFQNEAQLDKSGLPSDRFFAERPEGSVSTLKIQRTQQEDSAVYLCASSLVGSQEPQYFGPGTRLLVL.

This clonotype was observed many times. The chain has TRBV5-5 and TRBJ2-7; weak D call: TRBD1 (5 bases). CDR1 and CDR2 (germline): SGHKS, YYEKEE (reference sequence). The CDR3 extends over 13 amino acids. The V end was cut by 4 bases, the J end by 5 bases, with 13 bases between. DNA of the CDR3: TGTGCCAGCAGCCAGGACACGCCACACGAGCAGTACTTC. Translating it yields CASSQDTPHEQYF. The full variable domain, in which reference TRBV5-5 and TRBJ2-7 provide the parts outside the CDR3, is DAGVTQSPTHLIKTRGQQVTLRCSPISGHKSVSWYQQVLGQGPQFIFQYYEKEERGRGNFPDRFSARQFPNYSSELNVNALLLGDSALYLCASSQDTPHEQYFGPGTRLTVT.

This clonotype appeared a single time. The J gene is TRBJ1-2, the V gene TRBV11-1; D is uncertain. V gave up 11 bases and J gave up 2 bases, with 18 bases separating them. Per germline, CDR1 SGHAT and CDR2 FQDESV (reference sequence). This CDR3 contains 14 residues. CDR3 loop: CAWSLRALNYGYTF. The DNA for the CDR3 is TGTGCCTGGAGTCTTAGGGCGCTGAACTATGGCTACACCTTC.

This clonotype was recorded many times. The CDR3 DNA reads as TGTGCCAGCAGCTTGGGTTACAACTATAATTCACCCCTCCACTTT. This sequence encodes CASSLGYNYNSPLHF. The chain links TRBV5-6 to TRBJ1-6; D unresolved. Germline V gives CDR1 SGHDT, CDR2 YYEEEE. V was trimmed by 0 bases and J by 3 bases, leaving 7 bases between them. CDR3 length: 15 residues.

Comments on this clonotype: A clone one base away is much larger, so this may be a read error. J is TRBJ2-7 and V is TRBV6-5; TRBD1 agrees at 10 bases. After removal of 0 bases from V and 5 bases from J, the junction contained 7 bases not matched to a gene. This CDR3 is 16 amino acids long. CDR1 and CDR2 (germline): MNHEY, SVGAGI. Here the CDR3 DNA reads TGTGCCAGCAGTTACTCCGGGACAGGGGTCAACGACGAGCAGTACTTC. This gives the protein CASSYSGTGVNDEQYF.

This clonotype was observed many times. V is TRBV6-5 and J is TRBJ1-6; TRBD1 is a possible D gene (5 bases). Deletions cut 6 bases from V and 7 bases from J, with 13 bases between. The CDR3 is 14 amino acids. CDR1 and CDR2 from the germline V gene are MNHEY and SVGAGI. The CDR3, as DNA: TGTGCCAGCAGCCTGGGAGGGGTGAATTCACCCCTCCACTTT. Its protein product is CASSLGGVNSPLHF.

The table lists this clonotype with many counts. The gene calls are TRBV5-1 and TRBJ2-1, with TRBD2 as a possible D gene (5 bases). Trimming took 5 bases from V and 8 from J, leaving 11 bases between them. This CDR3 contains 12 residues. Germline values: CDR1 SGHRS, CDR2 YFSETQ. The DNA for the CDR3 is TGCGCCAGCAGAGGGAGTATGGATGAGCAGTTCTTC. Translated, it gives CASRGSMDEQFF.

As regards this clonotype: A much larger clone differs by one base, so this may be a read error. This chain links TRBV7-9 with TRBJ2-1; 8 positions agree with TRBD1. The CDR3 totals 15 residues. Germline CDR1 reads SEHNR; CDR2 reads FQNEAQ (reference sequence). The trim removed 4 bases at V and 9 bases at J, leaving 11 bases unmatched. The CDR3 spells CASSSPDRECGEQFF. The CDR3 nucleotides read TGTGCCAGCAGCTCCCCGGACAGGGAGTGCGGTGAGCAGTTCTTC.

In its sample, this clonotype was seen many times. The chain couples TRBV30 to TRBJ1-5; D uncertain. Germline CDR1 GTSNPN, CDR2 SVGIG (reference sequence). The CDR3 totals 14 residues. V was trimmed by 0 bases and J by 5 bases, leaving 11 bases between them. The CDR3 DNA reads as TGTGCCTGGAGTGTGTGGGAGGGAGATCAGCCCCAGCATTTT. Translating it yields CAWSVWEGDQPQHF. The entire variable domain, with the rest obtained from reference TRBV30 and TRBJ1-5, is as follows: SQTIHQWPATLVQPVGSPLSLECTVEGTSNPNLYWYRQAAGRGLQLLFYSVGIGQISSEVPQNLSASRPQDRQFILSSKKLLLSDSGFYLCAWSVWEGDQPQHFGDGTRLSIL.

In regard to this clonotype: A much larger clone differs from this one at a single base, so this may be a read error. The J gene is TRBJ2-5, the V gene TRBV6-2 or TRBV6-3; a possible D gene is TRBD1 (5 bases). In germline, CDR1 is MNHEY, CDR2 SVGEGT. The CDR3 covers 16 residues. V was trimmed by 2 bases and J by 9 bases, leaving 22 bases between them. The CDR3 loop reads CASSYRRRGRGEPQYF. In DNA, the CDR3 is TGTGCCAGCAGTTACCGCAGAAGGGGAAGGGGTGAGCCCCAGTACTTC.

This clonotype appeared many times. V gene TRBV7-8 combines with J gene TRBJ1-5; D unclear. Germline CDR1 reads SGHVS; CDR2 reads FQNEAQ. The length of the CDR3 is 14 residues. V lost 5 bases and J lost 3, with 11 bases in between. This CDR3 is CASSPRHDNQPQHF. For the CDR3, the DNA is TGTGCCAGCAGCCCCCGACACGACAATCAGCCCCAGCATTTT.

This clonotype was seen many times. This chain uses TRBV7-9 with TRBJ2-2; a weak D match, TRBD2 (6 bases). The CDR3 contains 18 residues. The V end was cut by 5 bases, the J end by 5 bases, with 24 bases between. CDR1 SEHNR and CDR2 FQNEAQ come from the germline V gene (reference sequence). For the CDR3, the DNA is TGTGCCAGCAGCCCCCCCGTCGGCGGGGTTCTGTGGACCGGGGAGCTGTTTTTT. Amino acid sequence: CASSPPVGGVLWTGELFF.

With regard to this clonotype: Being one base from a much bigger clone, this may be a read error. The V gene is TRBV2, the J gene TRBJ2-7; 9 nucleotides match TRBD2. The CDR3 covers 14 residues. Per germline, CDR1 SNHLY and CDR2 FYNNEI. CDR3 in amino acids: CDSRSPGLALEQYF. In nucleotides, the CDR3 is TGTGACAGCAGATCGCCGGGACTAGCCCTCGAGCAGTACTTC. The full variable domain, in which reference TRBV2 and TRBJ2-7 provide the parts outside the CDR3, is EPEVTQTPSHQVTQMGQEVILRCVPISNHLYFYWYRQILGQKVEFLVSFYNNEISEKSEIFDDQFSVERPDGSNFTLKIRSTKLEDSAMYFCDSRSPGLALEQYFGPGTRLTVT.